Shown below are 32 T cell receptor beta chains from a single sample sequenced in a study of OX40 agonist ivuxolimab in advanced cancers. Assay: immunoSEQ multiplex PCR; the TCRdb copy retains only in-frame clones and omits some. The sample lists about 46,000 clones, around 87% occurring once. The starting material was CD4+ or CD8+ T cells sorted from blood, obtained in a trial of the OX40 agonist ivuxolimab. These receptors all come from an adult with an advanced solid tumor such as melanoma, head and neck, liver or kidney cancer.

The V and J genes are TRBV27 and TRBJ1-1; TRBD1 might be the D (5 bases). Trimming removed 1 base from V and 11 bases from J, with 11 bases in between. There are 12 residues in the CDR3. Germline V gives CDR1 MNHEY, CDR2 SMNVEV (reference sequence). Here the CDR3 DNA reads TGTGCCAGCAGTTTATATGGGCGGGACGCTTTCTTT. Translating gives CASSLYGRDAFF.

The CDR3 DNA follows: TGTGCCAGCAGTTACGGCCAGCCCCCTGAAGCTTTCTTT. Translating gives CASSYGQPPEAFF. V and J are TRBV6-6 and TRBJ1-1; D is unclear. Germline CDR1 MNHNY, CDR2 SVGAGI (reference sequence). The CDR3 totals 13 residues. The germline V and J ends were trimmed by 2 bases and 6 bases, with 10 bases remaining between them.

The chain is built from TRBV19 and TRBJ2-2; TRBD1 aligns across 8 bases. The CDR3 runs 15 residues. Germline loops: CDR1 LNHDA, CDR2 SQIVND (reference sequence). V dropped 7 bases and J dropped 5; count of bases not matched to a gene: 9. In DNA form, the CDR3 reads TGTGCCAGTACCCTAGGCAGGGGGCTTACCGGGGAGCTGTTTTTT. Translated: CASTLGRGLTGELFF. The full variable domain, rest sourced from reference TRBV19 and TRBJ2-2, is DGGITQSPKYLFRKEGQNVTLSCEQNLNHDAMYWYRQDPGQGLRLIYYSQIVNDFQKGDIAEGYSVSREKKESFPLTVTSAQKNPTAFYLCASTLGRGLTGELFFGEGSRLTVL.

The J gene is TRBJ2-7, the V gene TRBV7-9; D might be TRBD1 (5 bases). The CDR3 is 14 amino acids. V lost 1 base to trimming and J lost 7 bases, with 14 bases between them. CDR1 is SEHNR, CDR2 FQNEAQ, per germline (reference sequence). Here the CDR3 reads CASSLDQGSREQYF. As DNA, the CDR3 is TGTGCCAGCAGCTTAGACCAGGGTTCAAGGGAGCAGTACTTC.

The chain recombines TRBV27 with TRBJ1-1; TRBD1 agrees at 11 bases. Germline values: CDR1 MNHEY, CDR2 SMNVEV (reference sequence). This CDR3 contains 14 residues. With V trimmed by 2 bases and J by 4 bases, 0 bases remained unmatched. The CDR3: CASSLGTGGTEAFF. The CDR3 region has the DNA TGTGCCAGCAGTTTAGGGACAGGGGGCACTGAAGCTTTCTTT.

V usage is TRBV7-9 and J usage is TRBJ2-5; unclear D gene. Germline loops: CDR1 SEHNR, CDR2 FQNEAQ (reference sequence). This CDR3 comprises 11 residues. The V end lost 5 bases, the J end lost 5 bases, and 6 bases lay between the germline ends. The CDR3 protein is CASSTRETQYF. CDR3 coding DNA: TGTGCCAGCAGCACCCGGGAGACCCAGTACTTC.

This sequence joins TRBV9 and TRBJ2-1; TRBD1 aligns across 7 bases. The CDR3 has 13 residues. The germline gives CDR1 SGDLS, CDR2 YYNGEE. With V trimmed by 0 bases and J by 12 bases, 6 bases remained unmatched. CDR3 nucleotide sequence: TGTGCCAGCAGCGTAGAAGACAGGGTCCGGCAGTTCTTC. Amino acids: CASSVEDRVRQFF.

The V and J genes are TRBV15 and TRBJ1-1; no definite D call. CDR1 LNHNV and CDR2 YYDKDF come from the germline V gene (reference sequence). The CDR3 has 15 amino acids. Trimming stripped 0 bases from V and 5 bases from J, with 13 bases between. DNA for the CDR3: TGTGCCACCAGCAGAGATCTCTCCGTCGGTACTGAAGCTTTCTTT. It translates to CATSRDLSVGTEAFF.

The chain carries TRBV6-5 and TRBJ1-2; 9 bases agree with TRBD1. The CDR3 has 15 residues. The V gene's germline CDR1 is MNHEY and CDR2 SVGAGI. After removal of 6 bases from V and 0 bases from J, the junction contained 5 bases not matched to a gene. CDR3 sequence (DNA): TGTGCCAGCAGCCCCGGACAGGGGTCTAACTATGGCTACACCTTC. It is translated as CASSPGQGSNYGYTF.

The chain joins TRBV11-2 to TRBJ2-7; 8 bases align to TRBD2. Germline V gene lookup returns CDR1 SGHAT and CDR2 FQNNGV. V lost 6 bases, J lost 2 bases, and 6 bases stayed unmatched. CDR3 size: 14 residues. CDR3 residues: CASRPPGGAYEQYF. In DNA form, the CDR3 reads TGTGCCAGCAGGCCACCCGGGGGGGCCTACGAGCAGTACTTC.

V usage is TRBV7-3 and J usage is TRBJ2-2; the D gene is possibly TRBD2 (5 bases). With 1 base removed from V and 4 bases from J, the gap between germline ends came to 10 bases. CDR1 and CDR2 (germline): SGHTA, FQGTGA. This CDR3 has 15 amino acids. CDR3 region: CASSLIVGGTGELFF. In nucleotides, the CDR3 is TGTGCCAGCAGCTTAATCGTCGGAGGCACCGGGGAGCTGTTTTTT. Full variable domain (missing parts from reference TRBV7-3 and TRBJ2-2): GAGVSQTPSNKVTEKGKYVELRCDPISGHTALYWYRQSLGQGPEFLIYFQGTGAADDSGLPNDRFFAVRPEGSVSTLKIQRTERGDSAVYLCASSLIVGGTGELFFGEGSRLTVL.

This chain's CDR3 is CASSGGLARETQYF. The DNA of the CDR3 is TGTGCCAGCAGTGGAGGACTAGCCAGAGAGACCCAGTACTTC. This chain joins TRBV6-5 and TRBJ2-5, with 8 bases aligning to TRBD2. The V and J ends lost 5 bases and 4 bases, in that order; junction bases with no gene match: 6. From germline, CDR1 is MNHEY and CDR2 SVGAGI. CDR3 length equals 14 residues.

The rearrangement joins TRBV15 to TRBJ2-3; TRBD2 might be the D (5 bases). The germline V gene encodes CDR1 LNHNV and CDR2 YYDKDF (reference sequence). This CDR3 is 15 amino acids long. V was pared by 8 bases and J by 0 bases, with 15 bases between. CDR3 nucleotides: TGTGCCACCGACCTCATAGGGAGTAGCACAGATACGCAGTATTTT. Encoded protein: CATDLIGSSTDTQYF.

V gene TRBV4-1 combines with J gene TRBJ1-5; D is unclear. Trimming removed 3 bases at V and 4 bases at J, with 13 bases between. Germline loops: CDR1 MGHRA, CDR2 YSYEKL. This CDR3 is built from 15 residues. CDR3 sequence reads: CASSQRHLTNQPQHF. In DNA form, the CDR3 reads TGCGCCAGCAGCCAGCGACACCTTACTAATCAGCCCCAGCATTTT.

V and J are TRBV10-3 and TRBJ2-3; 12 bases are shared with TRBD2. The CDR3 has 16 residues. In germline, CDR1 is ENHRY, CDR2 SYGVKD. J was trimmed by 7 bases and V by 6 bases; bases with no gene match: 11. CDR3 DNA sequence: TGTGCCATCAGCCCCACTAGCGGGGGGCCAATATATACGCAGTATTTT. This encodes CAISPTSGGPIYTQYF.

On this clone itself: Within the sample, other DNA sequences also encode this same CDR3. V and J are TRBV27 and TRBJ1-1, with 7 positions matching TRBD1. CDR1 is MNHEY, CDR2 SMNVEV, per germline (reference sequence). V shed 6 bases, J shed 4 bases, and the junction held 2 bases outside the gene matches. CDR3 length: 12 amino acids. CDR3 sequence: CASRQGGTEAFF. As DNA, the CDR3 is TGTGCCAGCAGGCAGGGGGGCACTGAAGCTTTCTTT.

By frequency in the sample, this clone is medium-sized. V gene TRBV27 combines with J gene TRBJ2-7; D is perhaps TRBD2 (6 bases). This CDR3 spans 14 amino acids. Per germline, CDR1 MNHEY and CDR2 SMNVEV (reference sequence). V lost 3 bases and J 3 bases, leaving 12 bases between the germline ends. CDR3 nucleotide sequence: TGTGCCAGCAGTTTTGCGGGACCCGTCTACGAGCAGTACTTC. This encodes CASSFAGPVYEQYF.

V gene TRBV7-9 combines with J gene TRBJ2-7; the match to TRBD1 covers 10 bases. The junction had 9 bases not matched to a gene; V was cut back by 5 bases and J by 5 bases. This CDR3 spans 15 amino acids. The V gene's germline CDR1 is SEHNR and CDR2 FQNEAQ (reference sequence). This CDR3 is CASSPAGTGVHEQYF. The DNA of the CDR3 is TGTGCCAGCAGCCCCGCCGGGACAGGGGTCCACGAGCAGTACTTC.

The chain carries TRBV9 and TRBJ2-7; D is possibly TRBD1 (6 bases). The CDR3 runs 15 residues. With 1 base removed from V and 1 base from J, the gap between germline ends came to 12 bases. From germline, CDR1 is SGDLS and CDR2 YYNGEE. The CDR3 loop reads CASSVSGTLSYEQYF. In DNA form, the CDR3 reads TGTGCCAGCAGCGTATCCGGGACACTGTCCTACGAGCAGTACTTC.

The chain combines TRBV27 with TRBJ2-1; tentative D call: TRBD2 (5 bases). Per germline, CDR1 MNHEY and CDR2 SMNVEV (reference sequence). The V end lost 6 bases, the J end lost 4 bases, and 13 bases lay between the germline ends. The CDR3 totals 14 residues. The chain's CDR3 is CASSPGSGYNEQFF. The CDR3 nucleotides read TGTGCCAGCAGCCCGGGGAGCGGATACAATGAGCAGTTCTTC.

This clone appeared once. V gene TRBV28 combines with J gene TRBJ1-5, with 9 bases matching TRBD1. CDR3 size: 17 residues. With 5 bases clipped from V and 1 base from J, the junction kept 9 bases outside the gene matches. Germline CDR1 MDHEN, CDR2 SYDVKM. This CDR3 reads CASSPGQGRLSNQPQHF. CDR3 in DNA: TGTGCCAGCAGTCCCGGACAGGGGAGGCTAAGCAATCAGCCCCAGCATTTT.

This clone was counted once. This chain uses TRBV6-1 with TRBJ2-5; TRBD2 agrees at 10 bases. This CDR3 has 16 residues. The germline V gene has CDR1 MNHNS and CDR2 SASEGT. The V gene end was trimmed by 3 bases and the J gene end by 4 bases; junction bases not matched to a gene: 8. The CDR3 DNA reads as TGTGCCAGCAGTGATCGGAGCGGGAGGGTCGGAGAGACCCAGTACTTC. Translation: CASSDRSGRVGETQYF.

V and J are TRBV9 and TRBJ1-2; a weak D match, TRBD1 (5 bases). The germline V and J ends were trimmed by 0 bases and 5 bases, with 14 bases remaining between them. Germline CDR1 and CDR2: SGDLS and YYNGEE. The CDR3 runs 15 residues. The CDR3 loop is CASSVGRSGGYGYTF. CDR3 DNA sequence: TGTGCCAGCAGCGTAGGACGCAGTGGGGGTTATGGCTACACCTTC. The whole variable domain, remainder taken from reference TRBV9 and TRBJ1-2, is DSGVTQTPKHLITATGQRVTLRCSPRSGDLSVYWYQQSLDQGLQFLIQYYNGEERAKGNILERFSAQQFPDLHSELNLSSLELGDSALYFCASSVGRSGGYGYTFGSGTRLTVV.

The V and J genes are TRBV7-2 and TRBJ2-1, with 10 bases that match TRBD2. This CDR3 has 15 residues. Trimming cost V 6 bases and J 10 bases; bases outside gene matches: 12. CDR1 is SGHTA, CDR2 FQGNSA, per germline. The CDR3 nucleotides read TGTGCCAGCAGGACGGTCGCTAGCGGGAGAATGGAGCAGTTCTTC. This translates into CASRTVASGRMEQFF.

The V and J genes are TRBV7-3 and TRBJ2-1, with D maybe TRBD2 (6 bases). The length of the CDR3 is 16 residues. Germline CDR1 SGHTA, CDR2 FQGTGA. V lost 1 base to trimming and J lost 5 bases, with 15 bases between them. Here the CDR3 reads CASSLIRRGAHNEQFF. The DNA for the CDR3 is TGTGCCAGCAGCTTAATTCGGCGGGGAGCCCACAATGAGCAGTTCTTC.

The V call is TRBV2, the J call TRBJ1-2; the match to TRBD1 covers 7 bases. The V and J ends lost 10 bases and 4 bases, in that order; junction bases with no gene match: 9. Looked up from germline, CDR1 is SNHLY and CDR2 is FYNNEI. CDR3 length: 13 amino acids. The CDR3 region has the DNA TGTGCCATCCCCCCGGCAGGGGGCTATGGCTACACCTTC. This sequence encodes CAIPPAGGYGYTF.

CDR3 residues: CASSETDRGPYNEQFF. CDR3 bases: TGCGCCAGCAGTGAGACCGACAGGGGGCCTTACAATGAGCAGTTCTTC. The chain carries TRBV10-1 and TRBJ2-7; 10 nucleotides agree with TRBD1. The end of the DNA is better explained by TRBJ2-1, so the J call may be wrong. CDR3 length: 16 residues. Germline CDR1 WNHNN, CDR2 SYGVQD (reference sequence).

The rearrangement links TRBV5-4 to TRBJ1-2; D not resolved. V was cut by 0 bases and J by 4 bases, with 13 bases left in between. Germline V lookup: CDR1 SGHNT, CDR2 YYREEE (reference sequence). The CDR3 runs to 15 residues. CDR3 sequence: CASSLEVGFFYGYTF. The CDR3 bases are TGTGCCAGCAGCTTGGAAGTCGGGTTCTTCTATGGCTACACCTTC.

V is TRBV7-9 and J is TRBJ2-7; no reliable D call. With 4 bases removed from V and 2 bases from J, the gap between germline ends came to 3 bases. The CDR3 loop spans 11 amino acids. Germline V CDR1 and CDR2: SEHNR, FQNEAQ (reference sequence). The CDR3 is CASSSPYEQYF. CDR3 nucleotides: TGTGCCAGCAGCTCACCCTACGAGCAGTACTTC. The full variable domain, completed using reference TRBV7-9 and TRBJ2-7, is DTGVSQNPRHKITKRGQNVTFRCDPISEHNRLYWYRQTLGQGPEFLTYFQNEAQLEKSRLLSDRFSAERPKGSFSTLEIQRTEQGDSAMYLCASSSPYEQYFGPGTRLTVT.

V is TRBV27 and J is TRBJ1-1; weak D call: TRBD1 (5 bases). The germline V and J ends were trimmed by 2 bases and 1 base, with 11 bases remaining between them. Germline V CDR1 and CDR2: MNHEY, SMNVEV (reference sequence). This CDR3 is 15 amino acids long. The CDR3 DNA reads as TGTGCCAGCAGTTTAGTCAGGGTGACGAACACTGAAGCTTTCTTT. This translates into CASSLVRVTNTEAFF.

The V gene is TRBV18, the J gene TRBJ2-7; unclear D gene. The CDR3 covers 13 residues. Trimming took off 0 bases at V and 7 bases at J, with 10 bases between the two ends. CDR1 KGHSH and CDR2 LQKENI come from the germline V gene. The CDR3 spells CASSPPHAGEQYF. In nucleotides, the CDR3 is TGTGCCAGCTCACCACCCCACGCCGGAGAGCAGTACTTC. The complete variable domain, with remaining parts taken from reference TRBV18 and TRBJ2-7, reads NAGVMQNPRHLVRRRGQEARLRCSPMKGHSHVYWYRQLPEEGLKFMVYLQKENIIDESGMPKERFSAEFPKEGPSILRIQQVVRGDSAAYFCASSPPHAGEQYFGPGTRLTVT.

The CDR3 spells CASSSEGGLGTGELFF. The CDR3 nucleotides are TGTGCCAGCAGCTCTGAAGGGGGGCTCGGCACCGGGGAGCTGTTTTTT. The chain carries TRBV7-9 and TRBJ2-2, with D perhaps assigned TRBD1 or TRBD2 (6 bases each). V was clipped by 4 bases and J by 4 bases, with 16 bases between them. Germline CDR1 is SEHNR and CDR2 is FQNEAQ (reference sequence). The CDR3 runs to 16 residues.